A selection of T cell receptor beta chains follows, all from one sample in a study of shared clonotypes between healthy human individuals. The method was immunoSEQ multiplex PCR; TCRdb's version includes in-frame clones alone and lacks a portion of them. In the table there are over a million clones, approximately 98.5% of which are singletons. Sequenced sample: naive CD4+ T cells sorted from blood. The receptors here all came from a man aged 25 to 40 in good health. Both conserved end residues are part of each CDR3. A D gene is named only where the DNA matches it firmly.

D gene | J gene | V gene | CDR3 protein | CDR3 DNA
TRBD2 | TRBJ2-7 | TRBV7-2 | CASSLATMTSGTPYEQYF | TGTGCCAGCAGCTTAGCGACCATGACTAGCGGGACCCCCTACGAGCAGTACTTC
- | TRBJ2-3 | TRBV5-1 | CASSLVRVDTDTQYF | TGCGCCAGCAGCTTGGTCCGGGTAGACACAGATACGCAGTATTTT
- | TRBJ1-2 | TRBV20-1 | CSSLPGDGYTF | TGCAGTTCCCTTCCAGGGGACGGCTACACCTTC
TRBD2 | TRBJ2-3 | TRBV9 | CASSDYRPPAGGRDTQYF | TGTGCCAGCAGTGATTACCGTCCCCCAGCGGGAGGCCGGGATACGCAGTATTTT
- | TRBJ2-3 | TRBV6-4 | CASSAQGSTDTQYF | TGTGCCAGCAGTGCTCAGGGTAGCACAGATACGCAGTATTTT
TRBD2 | TRBJ2-5 | TRBV7-9 | CASIPLAGETQYF | TGTGCCAGCATCCCACTAGCGGGAGAGACCCAGTACTTC
- | TRBJ2-2 | TRBV18 | CASSPPTTWSGVVNTGELFF | TGTGCCAGCTCACCACCCACGACATGGAGTGGGGTAGTGAACACCGGGGAGCTGTTTTTT
TRBD1 | TRBJ1-4 | TRBV7-9 | CASSPTRGGDRDKKLFF | TGTGCCAGCAGCCCTACCCGAGGGGGGGACAGGGATAAAAAACTGTTTTTT
- | TRBJ1-1 | TRBV12-2 | CASRFGDRLNTEAFF | TGTGCAAGTCGCTTTGGGGACAGACTGAACACTGAAGCTTTCTTT
- | TRBJ1-3 | TRBV2 | CASSVTPGYSGNTIYF | TGTGCCAGCAGTGTTACCCCGGGTTACTCTGGAAACACCATATATTTT